Below are 24 T cell receptor beta chains sequenced from a single sample in a study of blood T cells in healthy people across ages. Primers used in a second PCR of roughly 7 to 11 cycles were a sample-barcoded 5' primer and a J-beta primer mix. TCRdb used MiXCR to reprocess the 5' RACE reads, holding one entry per CDR3 protein. Among hundreds of thousands of distinct CDR3 sequences listed, more than 40% were seen once. Source material: blood. Receptors originate from an older woman in good health.

The chain joins TRBV13 to TRBJ1-4; D ambiguous. The CDR3 runs 13 residues. V lost 4 bases, J lost 8 bases, and 11 bases lay in between. CDR1 PRHDT and CDR2 FYEKMQ come from the germline V gene (reference sequence). CDR3 coding DNA: TGTGCCAGCAGCTCCCGCGGTAGGGAAAAACTGTTTTTT. Translating it yields CASSSRGREKLFF.

The table lists this clonotype with many counts. The rearrangement uses TRBV29-1 and TRBJ1-2, with TRBD1 as a possible D gene (6 bases). Germline V lookup: CDR1 SQVTM, CDR2 ANQGSEA. Trimming stripped 6 bases from V and 5 bases from J, with 25 bases between. The CDR3 contains 16 residues. In DNA, the CDR3 is TGCAGCGTAGGGGGGGGGACGGCCTCCCTGTGGTATGGCTACACCTTC. It codes for CSVGGGTASLWYGYTF. The full variable domain, completed using reference TRBV29-1 and TRBJ1-2, is SAVISQKPSRDICQRGTSLTIQCQVDSQVTMMFWYRQQPGQSLTLIATANQGSEATYESGFVIDKFPISRPNLTFSTLTVSNMSPEDSSIYLCSVGGGTASLWYGYTFGSGTRLTVV.

The genes are TRBV5-5 and TRBJ2-4; 8 bases fit TRBD1. In germline, CDR1 is SGHKS, CDR2 YYEKEE (reference sequence). This CDR3 spans 14 amino acids. V was clipped by 4 bases and J by 13 bases; unmatched bases: 13. CDR3 region: CASSNGQGSSGQYF. The CDR3 bases are TGTGCCAGCAGCAACGGACAGGGATCCTCCGGGCAGTACTTC. Drawing the rest from reference TRBV5-5 and TRBJ2-4, the complete variable domain is DAGVTQSPTHLIKTRGQQVTLRCSPISGHKSVSWYQQVLGQGPQFIFQYYEKEERGRGNFPDRFSARQFPNYSSELNVNALLLGDSALYLCASSNGQGSSGQYFGAGTRLSVL.

The chain recombines TRBV3-1 with TRBJ2-1, with D perhaps TRBD1 or TRBD2 (5 bases each). Looked up from germline, CDR1 is LGHDT and CDR2 is YNNKEL (reference sequence). Trimming took off 4 bases at V and 13 bases at J, with 14 bases between the two ends. This CDR3 comprises 12 residues. CDR3 residues: CASSLDTGTQFF. CDR3 coding DNA: TGTGCCAGCAGCCTCGACACTGGGACCCAGTTCTTC.

This clonotype occurred a few times. The chain couples TRBV10-3 to TRBJ2-3, with D possibly being TRBD1 (6 bases). This CDR3 is 15 amino acids long. The V and J ends lost 5 bases and 2 bases respectively, with 14 bases between them. Per the germline V gene, CDR1 is ENHRY and CDR2 is SYGVKD. The CDR3 sequence: CAISPHTGTTDTQYF. CDR3 coding DNA: TGTGCCATCAGTCCTCACACAGGGACCACAGATACGCAGTATTTT.

V usage is TRBV7-9 and J usage is TRBJ2-1, with D unclear. CDR1 and CDR2 (germline): SEHNR, FQNEAQ (reference sequence). The CDR3 contains 16 residues. Deletions cut 5 bases from V and 8 bases from J, with 22 bases between. CDR3 sequence reads: CASSPPPAAPTDEQFF. For the CDR3, the DNA is TGTGCCAGCAGCCCTCCTCCAGCCGCCCCTACCGATGAGCAGTTCTTC.

With respect to this clonotype: A much larger clone lies one base from this, so it may be a read error. The chain has TRBV3-1 and TRBJ2-4, with D perhaps matching TRBD2 (6 bases). Germline values: CDR1 LGHDT, CDR2 YNNKEL (reference sequence). V was cut by 4 bases and J by 0 bases, with 16 bases left in between. This CDR3 contains 17 residues. CDR3: CASSLHLAGLAKNIQYF. CDR3 coding DNA: TGTGCCAGCAGCCTACATTTGGCGGGGCTAGCCAAAAACATTCAGTACTTC.

In DNA, the CDR3 is TGCAGTGCGCCGCTAGCTGTGGGGTACAATGAGCAGTTCTTC. This codes for CSAPLAVGYNEQFF. This sequence joins TRBV20-1 and TRBJ2-1; a weak D match, TRBD2 (5 bases). The CDR3 covers 14 residues. Trimming removed 6 bases at V and 4 bases at J, with 16 bases between. Germline-derived CDR1 and CDR2 are DFQATT and SNEGSKA (reference sequence).

A word on this clonotype: Mismatch with germline at one junction end may stem from a read error. The chain has TRBV20-1 and TRBJ2-5; perhaps D is TRBD1 or TRBD2 (5 bases each). Germline lookup yields CDR1 DFQATT and CDR2 SNEGSKA (reference sequence). The CDR3 contains 13 residues. The CDR3 sequence is CGARGTSRETQYF. CDR3 nucleotides: TGCGGTGCTAGAGGGACGTCGAGAGAGACCCAGTACTTC.

Of note for this clonotype: One end of the junction is discordant with germline, which a read error may explain. This chain connects TRBV7-7 to TRBJ2-3; 8 bases are a match to TRBD1. The germline V gene has CDR1 SSHAT and CDR2 FNYEAQ (reference sequence). The CDR3 consists of 14 residues. CDR3 sequence reads: CASSLTGGIDTQYF. CDR3 DNA sequence: TGTGCTAGCAGCCTAACAGGGGGAATTGATACGCAGTATTTT.

V gene TRBV29-1 combines with J gene TRBJ2-1, with TRBD2 identical over 9 bases. CDR1 and CDR2 from the germline V gene are SQVTM and ANQGSEA. The CDR3 is made up of 14 amino acids. V dropped 1 base and J dropped 4; count of bases not matched to a gene: 2. CDR3 region: CSVEGAGGYNEQFF. The CDR3 bases are TGCAGCGTTGAAGGGGCGGGAGGGTACAATGAGCAGTTCTTC.

The genes are TRBV4-3 and TRBJ2-1; D remains unclear. Germline loops: CDR1 LGHNA, CDR2 YSLEER. This CDR3 has 13 residues. V gave up 3 bases and J gave up 6 bases, with 9 bases separating them. Here the CDR3 DNA reads TGCGCCAGCAGCCATGTCGACCGCAATGAGCAGTTCTTC. Translating gives CASSHVDRNEQFF.

The chain joins TRBV6-2 or TRBV6-3 to TRBJ2-4; 7 nucleotides match TRBD1. TRBJ2-7 matches the DNA end more closely, so the J call is doubtful. CDR1 is MNHEY and CDR2 is SVGEGT in the germline V gene. The CDR3 has 18 amino acids. The DNA of the CDR3 is TGTGCCAGCAGCTTCCAGTTTCTCCTTCGGGACAGCTTGGGCGAGCAGTACTTC. Its translation: CASSFQFLLRDSLGEQYF.

The V and J genes are TRBV20-1 and TRBJ2-1; D possibly corresponds to TRBD1 (5 bases). The CDR3 extends over 16 amino acids. In germline, CDR1 is DFQATT, CDR2 SNEGSKA (reference sequence). Trimming shortened V by 2 bases and J by 0 bases, and 14 bases separated the two germline ends. The CDR3 nucleotides read TGCAGTGCTAGATCGGGCAGGGCGCACTCCTACAATGAGCAGTTCTTC. Its protein product is CSARSGRAHSYNEQFF.

The CDR3 DNA reads as TGCAGTGCAGCGGACGCCACGGCCTACAATGAGCAGTTCTTC. Protein product: CSAADATAYNEQFF. The chain carries TRBV20-1 and TRBJ2-1, with a tentative D call TRBD2 (5 bases). Deletions cut 6 bases from V and 2 bases from J, with 14 bases between. The germline V gene encodes CDR1 DFQATT and CDR2 SNEGSKA (reference sequence). The CDR3 spans 14 residues.

The chain uses TRBV29-1 and TRBJ1-5, with TRBD1 matching over 7 bases. This CDR3 spans 12 amino acids. Trimming took 5 bases from V and 4 from J; bases not matched to a gene: 2. Germline loops: CDR1 SQVTM, CDR2 ANQGSEA. The CDR3 DNA follows: TGCAGCGTTCGGGACAGTAATCAGCCCCAGCATTTT. Its protein is CSVRDSNQPQHF.

This clonotype appeared many times. This chain links TRBV29-1 with TRBJ2-3; TRBD2 matches 10 bases. The germline CDR1 and CDR2 sequences are SQVTM and ANQGSEA. CDR3 size: 16 residues. Germline trimming cut 4 bases from V and 2 bases from J; bases unmatched to any gene: 9. As DNA, the CDR3 is TGCAGCGTTGGTAGCGGGAGGCCGGGGCACACAGATACGCAGTATTTT. It specifies CSVGSGRPGHTDTQYF.

The V and J genes are TRBV28 and TRBJ1-2, with D possibly TRBD1 on 6 matching bases. This CDR3 has 12 residues. Trimming pared 6 bases from V and 8 bases from J, leaving 13 bases between. Looked up from germline, CDR1 is MDHEN and CDR2 is SYDVKM. The CDR3 DNA follows: TGTGCCAGCAGCCTCCGGGGGCGGGGCTACACCTTC. Protein: CASSLRGRGYTF.

This clonotype showed up just a few times. The chain links TRBV7-2 to TRBJ1-1; D remains ambiguous. Germline values: CDR1 SGHTA, CDR2 FQGNSA. The CDR3 spans 13 residues. The V end was cut by 6 bases, the J end by 1 base, with 9 bases between. The CDR3 reads CASRREENTEAFF. CDR3 bases: TGTGCCAGCAGACGAGAGGAGAACACTGAAGCTTTCTTT.

The chain employs TRBV7-9 and TRBJ1-2; 8 nucleotides line up with TRBD1. The CDR3 spans 16 residues. Germline loops: CDR1 SEHNR, CDR2 FQNEAQ (reference sequence). V was pared by 4 bases and J by 6 bases, with 13 bases of the junction left unmatched. The CDR3 region has the DNA TGTGCCAGCAGCTCCTGGGACAGGACCAAAAGCAATGGCTACACCTTC. This codes for CASSSWDRTKSNGYTF.

J is TRBJ2-7 and V is TRBV5-1; D is uncertain. Germline V gives CDR1 SGHRS, CDR2 YFSETQ. The V gene lost 4 bases and the J gene lost 7 bases, with 9 bases spanning the gap. CDR3 length equals 11 residues. The CDR3 DNA reads as TGCGCCAGCAGCAACGGCCCTGAGCAGTACTTC. Amino acid sequence: CASSNGPEQYF.

This clonotype was seen a few times. This chain joins TRBV20-1 and TRBJ2-5; maybe TRBD1 (7 bases). This CDR3 comprises 12 residues. In germline, CDR1 is DFQATT, CDR2 SNEGSKA (reference sequence). V was shortened by 6 bases and J by 3 bases, with 11 bases between the two germline ends. The CDR3 coding sequence is TGCAGTGCGGGGGGACAGAAAGAGACCCAGTACTTC. Protein: CSAGGQKETQYF.

This sequence joins TRBV30 and TRBJ1-2, with D uncertain. CDR1 and CDR2 (germline): GTSNPN, SVGIG (reference sequence). This CDR3 contains 13 residues. Trimming stripped 3 bases from V and 5 bases from J, with 13 bases between. The CDR3 region is CAWRSRISYGYTF. CDR3 nucleotide sequence: TGTGCCTGGAGGTCCAGGATCTCGTATGGCTACACCTTC.

The CDR3 loop is CSVEEGQGVYGYTF. CDR3 nucleotides: TGCAGCGTTGAAGAGGGACAGGGGGTTTATGGCTACACCTTC. The V gene is TRBV29-1, the J gene TRBJ1-2; 11 nucleotides agree with TRBD1. V was clipped by 0 bases and J by 5 bases; unmatched bases: 2. The germline CDR1 and CDR2 sequences are SQVTM and ANQGSEA. The CDR3 totals 14 residues.